What follows describes a single TCR beta chain. Germline V gene data show CDR1 as MNHEY and CDR2 as SVGAGI. V was cut by 0 bases and J by 4 bases, with 15 bases left in between. The CDR3 consists of 16 residues. As handled by the study authors: From reference gene primer amplification, estimates of nucleated cell counts were derived. Sequencing used immunoSEQ multiplex PCR; TCRdb keeps in-frame clones, though not all of them. V and J calls and clone size are copied from that table; D and trimming were computed from the DNA. The table lists roughly 180,000 clones, roughly 80% of them singletons. This record belongs to a study of blood T cell repertoires in COVID-19. About the research overall: Sources were T cells, B-cell-depleted T cells, or PBMCs; the material itself was cDNA or gDNA.

Cohort placement rested on clinical history that participants reported themselves. The sequencing input was PBMCs or T cells enriched from blood (not recorded which). The chain combines TRBV6-5 with TRBJ1-2; D remains ambiguous. The receptor was derived from a middle-aged woman with acute COVID-19. The CDR3 reads CASSYSKSTSPYGYTF. The DNA of the CDR3 is TGTGCCAGCAGTTACTCGAAATCTACTTCTCCCTATGGCTACACCTTC.